This TCR beta chain originates from a study of blood T cell repertoires in COVID-19. Looking at the study overall: T cells, B-cell-depleted T cells, or PBMCs supplied cDNA or gDNA.

Data came from immunoSEQ multiplex PCR; TCRdb stores just in-frame clones and leaves some out. The table includes around 140,000 clones, about 80% detected once. Participants had their cohort set by participant-reported clinical history. The CDR3 runs to 18 residues. The V segment lost 9 bases and the J segment 2 bases; nucleotides outside the gene matches: 10. Germline assignment: CDR1 SGHTA and CDR2 FQGTGA. The sequenced material came from PBMCs or T cells enriched from blood (not recorded which). The source of this sequence is a woman aged 45-59 years who had recovered from COVID-19. This chain connects TRBV7-3 to TRBJ2-2; 15 bases line up with TRBD2. CDR3 nucleotides: TGTGCCAGTAGGACCGGGACTAGCGGGGGGCTTAACACCGGGGAGCTGTTTTTT. Protein product: CASRTGTSGGLNTGELFF.